This TCR beta chain came from a study of T cell responses to AZD1222 COVID-19 vaccine. Study-wide points: With dominance at 160-218 and 743-854, vaccine-associated CD4 TCRs spanned spike. The peak T cell response came first, and repertoires were sampled only after it.

The table came from immunoSEQ multiplex PCR; TCRdb's copy has only in-frame clones and leaves some out. Seen here are about 110,000 clones, 80% to 95% observed once, and the top ten hold around 2.5%. Germline CDR1 LNHDA, CDR2 SQIVND (reference sequence). CDR3 length: 16 residues. Trimming at V came to 3 bases and at J to 0 bases, leaving 5 bases not matched to a gene. Comment on this clone: Its specificity is not known.

The rearrangement links TRBV19 to TRBJ1-3; 7 bases fit TRBD1. This sequence originates from an adult who received the AZD1222 COVID-19 vaccine. This material consisted of peripheral blood, taken 28 days after the second AZD1222 dose. The CDR3 spells CASSIGQVFSGNTIYF. The CDR3 DNA follows: TGTGCCAGTAGTATTGGACAGGTTTTCTCTGGAAACACCATATATTTT. Full variable domain (missing parts from reference TRBV19 and TRBJ1-3): DGGITQSPKYLFRKEGQNVTLSCEQNLNHDAMYWYRQDPGQGLRLIYYSQIVNDFQKGDIAEGYSVSREKKESFPLTVTSAQKNPTAFYLCASSIGQVFSGNTIYFGEGSWLTVV.